The T cell receptor (beta chain) under discussion was sequenced for a study of CD8 T cells in Susac syndrome (dated by TCRdb to the late 2010s). Describing the broader study: Whether CD8+ T cell activation and differentiation in Susac syndrome was antigen driven was tested using repertoire sequencing. The paper's findings and limits, for the study overall: The number of individuals in the TCR sequencing and HLA analysis was acknowledged as relatively small.

From a lookup of the germline V gene (reference sequence), CDR1 and CDR2 are SSHAT and FNYEAQ. Reading from cysteine to phenylalanine, the CDR3 counts 11 amino acids. This entry keeps only the CDR3 DNA: 33 bases, framed from base 1. Peripheral blood CD8+ and CD4+ T cells from healthy donors, Susac syndrome patients and multiple sclerosis patients were profiled by high-throughput TCR beta sequencing. The healthy donors served as controls matched for age and sex. Bulk CD8+ and CD4+ T cells were purified by magnetic negative isolation, while CD8+ TEMRA cells were enriched using FACS. Blood was drawn into EDTA tubes, processed within 24 hours, and PBMCs were isolated by density gradient centrifugation. PBMCs destined for TCR sequencing were cryopreserved in liquid nitrogen and later thawed in a 37 °C water bath. A purity of at least 90% was achieved for sorted or isolated CD4+, CD8+ and CD8+ TEMRA cells.

RNA was extracted using the RNeasy kit, and roughly 0.5 to 1 microgram was reverse transcribed with random hexamers. TCR beta CDR3 regions were amplified with the immunoSEQ multiplex PCR assay covering 54 Vbeta and 13 Jbeta segments. PCR amplification bias was corrected using a synthetic template baseline for primer optimization and computational correction. In the paper's pipeline: Reads were assigned to V, D and J genes according to IMGT and analyzed in immunoSEQ Analyzer, with only productive sequences retained. Clonality was calculated as one minus the Shannon entropy normalized by log2 of the number of productive unique sequences. For each patient and control, public and private clones were evaluated within the 100 most prevalent clones. Susac-specific clones were defined as absent from healthy and MS cohorts, 850 to 1,300 published viral clones and other ImmuneACCESS disease sequences. TCRdb applied fastp at Q25 and MiXCR to the public reads, then kept only in-frame beta chains. Each record represents a unique CDR3 protein, reported with the most common genes and DNA among its rows. The authors' filters were not applied to this entry. For this sample there are 150,000 to 200,000 distinct CDR3 sequences; about 95% appear just once. Of the sample, roughly 0.14% falls within the top ten clones.

For this clonotype: Its antigen remains unidentified. One junction end disagrees with the germline gene, perhaps due to a read error.

In this chain, TRBV7-7 is recombined with TRBJ2-7, with the D gene not confidently named. Input material: CD4+ T cells from PBMCs. This clonotype was obtained from a human donor in good health. The nucleotides are TGTGCTAGCAGTGCCCCCGTGGGGCAGTACTTC. Its amino acids are CASSAPVGQYF. With the rest looked up from the reference TRBV7-7 and TRBJ2-7 genes rather than sequenced, the full variable domain is GAGVSQSPRYKVTKRGQDVTLRCDPISSHATLYWYQQALGQGPEFLTYFNYEAQPDKSGLPSDRFSAERPEGSISTLTIQRTEQRDSAMYRCASSAPVGQYFGPGTRLTVT.